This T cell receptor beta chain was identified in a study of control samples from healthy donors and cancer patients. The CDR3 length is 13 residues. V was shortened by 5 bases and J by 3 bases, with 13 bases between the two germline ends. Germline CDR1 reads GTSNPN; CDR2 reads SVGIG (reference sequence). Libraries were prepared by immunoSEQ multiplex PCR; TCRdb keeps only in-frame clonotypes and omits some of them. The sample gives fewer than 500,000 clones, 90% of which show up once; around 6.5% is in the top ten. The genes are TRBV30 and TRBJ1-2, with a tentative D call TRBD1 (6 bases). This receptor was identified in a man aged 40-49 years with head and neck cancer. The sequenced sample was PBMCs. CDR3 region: CAWGTNRDYGYTF. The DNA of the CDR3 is TGTGCCTGGGGGACTAACAGGGACTATGGCTACACCTTC.